The next 18 T cell receptor beta chains were all read from a single sample in a study of PD-L1 blockade in urothelial cancer. The time point denotes: pretreatment peripheral blood. Repertoires were generated with immunoSEQ multiplex PCR, while TCRdb's copy carries only in-frame clones and drops some. Of tens of thousands of clones listed, 85% to 90% are singletons. Specimen: PBMCs, collected around atezolizumab (anti-PD-L1) treatment. The receptors were sampled from a man in his 60s with urothelial cancer.

The chain employs TRBV7-3 and TRBJ2-1; D is possibly TRBD2 (6 bases). V lost 1 base to trimming and J lost 8 bases, with 18 bases between them. This CDR3 spans 16 amino acids. CDR1 is SGHTA and CDR2 is FQGTGA in the germline V gene. The CDR3 DNA reads TGTGCCAGCAGCTTAATGGGGGGTCCTCGGGGTCATGAGCAGTTCTTC. Its protein product is CASSLMGGPRGHEQFF.

This rearrangement joins TRBV29-1 to TRBJ2-3; possibly TRBD2 for D (7 bases). Per the germline V gene, CDR1 is SQVTM and CDR2 is ANQGSEA. The V end was cut by 3 bases, the J end by 3 bases, with 13 bases between. CDR3 length equals 14 residues. In nucleotides, the CDR3 is TGCAGCGTTGATCCAGGGGAGGGAACAGATACGCAGTATTTT. Residues: CSVDPGEGTDTQYF.

This clone has a single count. The J gene is TRBJ1-2, the V gene TRBV19; 10 nucleotides align to TRBD1. The CDR3 is made up of 13 amino acids. V trimming: 6 bases; J trimming: 4 bases; junction bases outside the gene matches: 2. Germline V gives CDR1 LNHDA, CDR2 SQIVND (reference sequence). This chain's CDR3 is CASSRDRGYGYTF. Written as DNA, the CDR3 is TGTGCCAGTAGCCGGGACAGGGGCTATGGCTACACCTTC.

This chain uses TRBV28 with TRBJ2-5; a weak D match, TRBD2 (6 bases). The V gene lost 4 bases and the J gene lost 6 bases, with 21 bases spanning the gap. The CDR3 is made up of 16 amino acids. CDR1 and CDR2 (germline): MDHEN, SYDVKM. CDR3 DNA sequence: TGTGCCAGCAGTTCCTATTTGGGTTTTCGGGGGAAGACCCAGTACTTC. Encoded protein: CASSSYLGFRGKTQYF.

The V gene is TRBV7-2, the J gene TRBJ1-1; D is possibly TRBD1 (5 bases). Trimming took off 5 bases at V and 1 base at J, with 14 bases between the two ends. This CDR3 has 15 amino acids. CDR1 and CDR2 (germline): SGHTA, FQGNSA. CDR3: CASSATTASNTEAFF. CDR3 bases: TGTGCCAGCAGCGCAACGACAGCCTCGAACACTGAAGCTTTCTTT.

This chain links TRBV29-1 with TRBJ2-7, with 8 positions matching TRBD1. The CDR3 extends over 14 amino acids. The junction had 10 bases not matched to a gene; V was cut back by 6 bases and J by 3 bases. Germline lookup yields CDR1 SQVTM and CDR2 ANQGSEA. CDR3 loop: CSVGPTGAGYEQYF. For the CDR3, the DNA is TGCAGCGTCGGACCGACAGGGGCAGGCTACGAGCAGTACTTC.

The chain recombines TRBV5-6 with TRBJ1-2; no reliable D call. Germline-derived CDR1 and CDR2 are SGHDT and YYEEEE. The CDR3 runs 14 residues. The V gene lost 4 bases and the J gene lost 2 bases, with 12 bases spanning the gap. DNA for the CDR3: TGTGCCAGCAGCCCCTTTACGGGGAACTATGGCTACACCTTC. Its protein product is CASSPFTGNYGYTF.

The rearrangement uses TRBV19 and TRBJ1-1; no clear D. Trimming took off 7 bases at V and 4 bases at J, with 13 bases between the two ends. Germline CDR1 reads LNHDA; CDR2 reads SQIVND (reference sequence). The CDR3 sequence is 13 residues long. The CDR3 reads CASNFASPTEAFF. The CDR3 DNA reads TGTGCCAGTAACTTTGCCTCTCCCACTGAAGCTTTCTTT.

The CDR3 sequence is CASSQGRNSYEQYF. In nucleotides, the CDR3 is TGCGCCAGCAGCCAAGGGCGGAATTCCTACGAGCAGTACTTC. This chain joins TRBV4-3 and TRBJ2-7; no clear D. The CDR3 runs to 14 residues. Deletions cut 1 base from V and 1 base from J, with 8 bases between. Germline V lookup: CDR1 LGHNA, CDR2 YSLEER.

This clone was seen once. This CDR3 is CASSEWGQEGGNSPLHF. The DNA for the CDR3 is TGTGCCAGCAGCGAATGGGGACAGGAGGGGGGGAATTCACCCCTCCACTTT. The chain joins TRBV2 to TRBJ1-6; 8 bases are a match to TRBD1. Germline V gene data show CDR1 as SNHLY and CDR2 as FYNNEI. The junction had 14 bases not matched to a gene; V was cut back by 6 bases and J by 7 bases. This CDR3 is 17 amino acids long.

Comment on this clone: Germline and junction disagree at one end, which may indicate a read error. This chain joins TRBV7-7 and TRBJ1-1, with D tentatively TRBD1 (5 bases). Germline assignment: CDR1 SSHAT and CDR2 FNYEAQ (reference sequence). CDR3 length: 13 amino acids. CDR3 region: CASSLSRATEAFF. The CDR3 nucleotides are TGTGCTAGCAGCTTATCCAGGGCCACTGAAGCTTTCTTT.

The chain carries TRBV6-5 and TRBJ1-1; D possibly corresponds to TRBD1 (6 bases). Per the germline V gene, CDR1 is MNHEY and CDR2 is SVGAGI. The CDR3 runs 14 residues. V dropped 0 bases and J dropped 5 bases, with 10 bases sitting between them. CDR3 region: CASSYSRGETEAFF. The CDR3 nucleotides are TGTGCCAGCAGTTACTCCAGGGGAGAGACTGAAGCTTTCTTT.

The genes are TRBV5-1 and TRBJ2-7; D may be TRBD2 (5 bases). V shed 0 bases and J shed 0 bases, with 10 bases lying between them. Germline V gene lookup returns CDR1 SGHRS and CDR2 YFSETQ. This CDR3 spans 15 amino acids. The chain's CDR3 is CASSLVAGGSYEQYF. The CDR3 DNA follows: TGCGCCAGCAGCTTGGTCGCAGGAGGCTCCTACGAGCAGTACTTC.

This chain links TRBV29-1 with TRBJ2-7; D call uncertain. In germline, CDR1 is SQVTM, CDR2 ANQGSEA. Trimming removed 3 bases at V and 0 bases at J, with 6 bases between. CDR3 length equals 12 residues. The CDR3 nucleotides are TGCAGCGTTGAGGGCAGCTCCTACGAGCAGTACTTC. Its translation: CSVEGSSYEQYF.

The CDR3 reads CASREGNYGYTF. CDR3 DNA sequence: TGTGCCAGCCGGGAGGGGAACTATGGCTACACCTTC. The genes are TRBV25-1 and TRBJ1-2; D is perhaps TRBD1 (5 bases). V lost 8 bases, J lost 2 bases, and 9 bases lay in between. The CDR3 covers 12 residues. From germline, CDR1 is MGHDK and CDR2 SYGVNS.

This chain uses TRBV9 with TRBJ2-7; the D gene is possibly TRBD1 (6 bases). Deletions cut 4 bases from V and 3 bases from J, with 14 bases between. The CDR3 has 14 amino acids. Germline assignment: CDR1 SGDLS and CDR2 YYNGEE. CDR3 nucleotide sequence: TGTGCCAGCAGCCCAGGACAGACACTCTACGAGCAGTACTTC. Its protein product is CASSPGQTLYEQYF.

The chain carries TRBV25-1 and TRBJ2-1; TRBD1 matches at 7 bases. The trim removed 2 bases at V and 6 bases at J, leaving 7 bases unmatched. Germline loops: CDR1 MGHDK, CDR2 SYGVNS. CDR3 length equals 15 residues. The CDR3 coding sequence is TGTGCCAGCAGTGAAATTGACAGGGCCGGCAATGAGCAGTTCTTC. Translating gives CASSEIDRAGNEQFF.

The gene calls are TRBV7-9 and TRBJ2-3; TRBD2 matches 10 bases. Germline CDR1 and CDR2: SEHNR and FQNEAQ (reference sequence). Trimming at V came to 5 bases and at J to 0 bases, leaving 8 bases not matched to a gene. The CDR3 runs to 17 residues. CDR3 sequence: CASSLRSSGGSTDTQYF. The CDR3 DNA is TGTGCCAGCAGCCTTAGGTCTAGCGGGGGTAGCACAGATACGCAGTATTTT.